The rows below give T cell receptor beta chains drawn from one sample of a study of technical replicates of blood from a handful of donors. Repertoires were generated with immunoSEQ multiplex PCR, while TCRdb's copy carries only in-frame clones and drops some. Here the sample spans more than 60,000 clones, just under 95% being singletons. What was sequenced was T cells isolated from PBMCs. These receptors came from a human donor in good health. The CDR3 runs from the conserved cysteine through the conserved F or W. D genes are given only for firm matches.

TRBJ2-7,TRBV7-2,-,TGTGCCAGCAGCTTAGGGGTAGGGGGCTCCTACGAGCAGTACTTC,CASSLGVGGSYEQYF
TRBJ1-4,TRBV5-1,TRBD1,TGCGCCAGCAGCTTAGGGACAGGGGCTAATGAAAAACTGTTTTTT,CASSLGTGANEKLFF
TRBJ1-4,TRBV18,-,TGTGCCAGCTCCCCCCCTCTTGAGGATCCGGGGTGGGCTAATGAAAAACTGTTTTTT,CASSPPLEDPGWANEKLFF
TRBJ2-2,TRBV11-3,-,TGTGCCAGCAGCTTAACGTGGGGGCTCACCGGGGAGCTGTTTTTT,CASSLTWGLTGELFF
TRBJ2-3,TRBV4-1,TRBD2,TGCGCCAGCAGCCAAGATTATTTTAGGCGGGAGGTGGGCACAGATACGCAGTATTTT,CASSQDYFRREVGTDTQYF
TRBJ2-3,TRBV19,-,TGTGCCAGTGCTAAGCAGGGTAGAGTTGTGGATACGCAGTATTTT,CASAKQGRVVDTQYF
TRBJ2-3,TRBV6-5,TRBD2,TGTGCCAGCAGTAGACTAGCGGGGACAGATACGCAGTATTTT,CASSRLAGTDTQYF
TRBJ2-7,TRBV10-3,TRBD2,TGTGCCATCAGTGAGTGGCTAGCGGGAGGGCACGACGAGCAGTACTTC,CAISEWLAGGHDEQYF
TRBJ2-1,TRBV5-6,-,TGTGCCAGCAGCTTGGTGTTGACTAGCTCCTACAATGAGCAGTTCTTC,CASSLVLTSSYNEQFF
TRBJ2-3,TRBV27,TRBD1,TGTGCGACAGGGGCGGCTGACACAGATACGCAGTATTTT,CATGAADTDTQYF
TRBJ2-5,TRBV28,-,TGTGCCAGCAGTTTGACAGGAGAGACCCAGTACTTC,CASSLTGETQYF
TRBJ2-3,TRBV5-1,-,TGCGCCAGCAGCTTGATCGGCGGGCCGGTGGATACGCAGTATTTT,CASSLIGGPVDTQYF
TRBJ2-3,TRBV30,TRBD2,TGTGCCTGCCGAGAAGGGACTAGCCTGACAGATACGCAGTATTTT,CACREGTSLTDTQYF
TRBJ2-7,TRBV9,-,TGTGCCAGCAGCGTAGGTTCCAGGGCAATGTACGAGCAGTACTTC,CASSVGSRAMYEQYF
TRBJ2-2,TRBV30,-,TGTGCCTGGAGTCAGGTTTGGACCGGGGAGCTGTTTTTT,CAWSQVWTGELFF
TRBJ2-1,TRBV2,-,TGTGCCAGCCAGTGGGAGTCCTACAATGAGCAGTTCTTC,CASQWESYNEQFF
TRBJ2-1,TRBV20-1,-,TGCGTCGGGGTGAGGAACAATGAGCAGTTCTTC,CVGVRNNEQFF
TRBJ2-7,TRBV5-6,-,TGTGCCAGCAGCCTCCCATTCGGCTACGAGCAGTACTTC,CASSLPFGYEQYF
TRBJ2-1,TRBV7-9,TRBD2,TGTGCCAGCAGCTTAGGACTAGCGGAATACAATGAGCAGTTCTTC,CASSLGLAEYNEQFF
TRBJ1-1,TRBV19,-,TGTGCCAGTAGTTGGACCGGGGGCACTGAAGCTTTCTTT,CASSWTGGTEAFF